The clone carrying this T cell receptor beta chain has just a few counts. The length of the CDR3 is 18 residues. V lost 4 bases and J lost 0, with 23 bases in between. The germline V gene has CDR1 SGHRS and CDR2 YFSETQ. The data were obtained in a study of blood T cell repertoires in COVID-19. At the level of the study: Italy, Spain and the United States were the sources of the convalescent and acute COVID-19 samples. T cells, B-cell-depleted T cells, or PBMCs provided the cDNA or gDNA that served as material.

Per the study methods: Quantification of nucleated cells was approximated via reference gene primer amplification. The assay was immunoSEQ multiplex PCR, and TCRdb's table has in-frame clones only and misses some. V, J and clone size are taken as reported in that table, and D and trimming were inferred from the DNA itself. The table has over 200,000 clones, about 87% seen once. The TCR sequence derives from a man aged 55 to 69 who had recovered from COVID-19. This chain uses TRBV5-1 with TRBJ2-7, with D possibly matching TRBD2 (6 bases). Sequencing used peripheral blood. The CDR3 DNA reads TGCGCCAGCAGCAGTCAAGGGGTAGGAGGGAAGAGCTCCTACGAGCAGTACTTC. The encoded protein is CASSSQGVGGKSSYEQYF. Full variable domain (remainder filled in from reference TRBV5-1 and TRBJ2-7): KAGVTQTPRYLIKTRGQQVTLSCSPISGHRSVSWYQQTPGQGLQFLFEYFSETQRNKGNFPGRFSGRQFSNSRSEMNVSTLELGDSALYLCASSSQGVGGKSSYEQYFGPGTRLTVT.